Below are 21 T cell receptor beta chains sequenced from a single sample in a study of blood T cell repertoires in COVID-19. Method: immunoSEQ multiplex PCR; TCRdb's copy keeps in-frame clones and lacks some. The data show approximately 380,000 clones, approximately 93% seen once. The source material was PBMCs or T cells enriched from blood (not recorded which). These receptors all come from a woman aged 40-49 years who had been exposed to COVID-19.

V is TRBV18 and J is TRBJ1-2; D unclear. The CDR3 has 13 amino acids. V was cut by 2 bases and J by 8 bases, with 12 bases left in between. CDR1 is KGHSH, CDR2 LQKENI, per germline. The CDR3 loop reads CASSPKEGTGYTF. DNA of the CDR3: TGTGCCAGCTCACCAAAGGAGGGTACGGGCTACACCTTC. The variable domain in full, with the rest retrieved from reference TRBV18 and TRBJ1-2, is NAGVMQNPRHLVRRRGQEARLRCSPMKGHSHVYWYRQLPEEGLKFMVYLQKENIIDESGMPKERFSAEFPKEGPSILRIQQVVRGDSAAYFCASSPKEGTGYTFGSGTRLTVV.

This chain connects TRBV19 to TRBJ1-1; D is uncertain. The length of the CDR3 is 16 residues. Looked up from germline, CDR1 is LNHDA and CDR2 is SQIVND (reference sequence). Between the trimmed V and J ends, which lost 2 bases and 1 base, there was a span of 14 bases. The CDR3 protein is CASSIWEEARNTEAFF. CDR3 nucleotide sequence: TGTGCCAGTAGTATATGGGAGGAGGCCCGGAACACTGAAGCTTTCTTT.

The chain couples TRBV19 to TRBJ1-1, with D maybe TRBD1 (5 bases). Germline V gene sequence: CDR1 LNHDA, CDR2 SQIVND (reference sequence). V shed 1 base and J shed 4 bases, with 10 bases lying between them. CDR3 length equals 14 residues. The CDR3 reads CASSIGGGSTEAFF. The CDR3 coding sequence is TGTGCCAGTAGTATAGGTGGGGGGTCCACTGAAGCTTTCTTT.

This clone was detected once. This chain joins TRBV3-1 (or the pseudogene TRBV3-2) and TRBJ2-3, with TRBD2 matching over 13 bases. This CDR3 has 17 amino acids. The V and J ends lost 1 base and 1 base, in that order; junction bases with no gene match: 2. Germline CDR1 and CDR2: LGHDT and YNNKEL (reference sequence). The CDR3 protein is CASSQATSGGRTDTQYF. The CDR3 DNA follows: TGTGCCAGCAGCCAAGCGACTAGCGGGGGGCGCACAGATACGCAGTATTTT.

The chain couples TRBV15 to TRBJ2-7; 11 positions match TRBD1. V lost 6 bases, J lost 3 bases, and 7 bases stayed unmatched. The CDR3 runs 15 residues. The germline V gene encodes CDR1 LNHNV and CDR2 YYDKDF (reference sequence). CDR3 sequence reads: CATSRGQGAFYEQYF. The CDR3 DNA is TGTGCCACCAGTCGCGGACAGGGGGCTTTCTACGAGCAGTACTTC.

The chain uses TRBV6-5 and TRBJ2-5; D is perhaps TRBD2 (6 bases). The CDR3 sequence is 15 residues long. Trimming removed 2 bases at V and 5 bases at J, with 15 bases between. Germline V gene lookup returns CDR1 MNHEY and CDR2 SVGAGI. CDR3 DNA sequence: TGTGCCAGCAGTTACCGGGAGCGTGACTGGGAGACCCAGTACTTC. Protein sequence: CASSYRERDWETQYF.

This chain connects TRBV28 to TRBJ1-1; D may be TRBD1 (6 bases). This CDR3 is built from 14 residues. Germline V lookup: CDR1 MDHEN, CDR2 SYDVKM. V was trimmed by 3 bases and J by 4 bases, leaving 12 bases between them. The CDR3 region is CASSLGRGSTEAFF. The CDR3 DNA reads as TGTGCCAGCAGTTTGGGGAGGGGGAGCACTGAAGCTTTCTTT.

The chain joins TRBV18 to TRBJ2-2; 9 bases map to TRBD1. V shed 7 bases, J shed 5 bases, and the junction held 8 bases outside the gene matches. Germline loops: CDR1 KGHSH, CDR2 LQKENI. The CDR3 length is 15 residues. CDR3 residues: CASFRGQGRTGELFF. The CDR3 bases are TGTGCCAGCTTTCGTGGACAGGGGAGAACCGGGGAGCTGTTTTTT.

V is TRBV14 and J is TRBJ1-1, with D tentatively TRBD1 (6 bases). This CDR3 is built from 18 residues. Trimming left V 0 bases short and J 1 base short, with 18 bases between. Germline V gene data show CDR1 as SGHDN and CDR2 as FVKESK. CDR3: CASSQEYKTTGPNTEAFF. In nucleotides, the CDR3 is TGTGCCAGCAGCCAAGAGTATAAAACGACAGGACCGAACACTGAAGCTTTCTTT.

The rearrangement uses TRBV30 and TRBJ1-5; D is unclear. The length of the CDR3 is 15 residues. Germline-derived CDR1 and CDR2 are GTSNPN and SVGIG (reference sequence). V lost 1 base and J 1 base, leaving 11 bases between the germline ends. The CDR3: CAWSEGSWSNQPQHF. The DNA of the CDR3 is TGTGCCTGGAGTGAAGGGAGCTGGAGCAATCAGCCCCAGCATTTT.

The chain links TRBV13 to TRBJ2-1; TRBD2 might be the D (6 bases). V lost 1 base and J lost 7, with 11 bases in between. This CDR3 contains 14 residues. CDR1 PRHDT and CDR2 FYEKMQ come from the germline V gene (reference sequence). The CDR3 coding sequence is TGTGCCAGCAGCTTAGCGGGAGTAGGTAATGAGCAGTTCTTC. This encodes CASSLAGVGNEQFF.

CDR3 amino acids: CASSQPLGQEKLFF. DNA of the CDR3: TGTGCCAGCAGCCAGCCCCTGGGACAGGAAAAACTGTTTTTT. The chain carries TRBV28 and TRBJ1-4; 7 bases match TRBD1. The germline gives CDR1 MDHEN, CDR2 SYDVKM. This CDR3 is built from 14 residues. With V trimmed by 6 bases and J by 8 bases, 9 bases remained unmatched.

This CDR3 is CASSVGASGGSQETQYF. The CDR3 DNA reads TGTGCCAGCAGCGTAGGTGCTAGCGGGGGATCCCAAGAGACCCAGTACTTC. This chain uses TRBV9 with TRBJ2-5, with TRBD2 matching over 10 bases. Germline CDR1 reads SGDLS; CDR2 reads YYNGEE. The CDR3 extends over 17 amino acids. V gave up 0 bases and J gave up 1 base; unmatched junction bases: 6.

This chain uses TRBV25-1 with TRBJ1-1, with no clear D. Trimming removed 6 bases at V and 2 bases at J, with 16 bases between. In germline, CDR1 is MGHDK, CDR2 SYGVNS. CDR3 length equals 15 residues. The CDR3 reads CASSPSGSSNTEAFF. In DNA form, the CDR3 reads TGTGCCAGCAGCCCCTCGGGGTCCAGCAACACTGAAGCTTTCTTT.

The chain recombines TRBV30 with TRBJ2-1; tentatively, D is TRBD1 (5 bases). V lost 0 bases to trimming and J lost 1 base, with 13 bases between them. Per the germline V gene, CDR1 is GTSNPN and CDR2 is SVGIG (reference sequence). The CDR3 runs to 16 residues. The CDR3 is CAWSVGRGPSYNEQFF. The CDR3 DNA reads TGTGCCTGGAGTGTCGGAAGGGGCCCTTCCTACAATGAGCAGTTCTTC. Filled out from reference TRBV30 and TRBJ2-1, the complete variable domain reads SQTIHQWPATLVQPVGSPLSLECTVEGTSNPNLYWYRQAAGRGLQLLFYSVGIGQISSEVPQNLSASRPQDRQFILSSKKLLLSDSGFYLCAWSVGRGPSYNEQFFGPGTRLTVL.

V gene TRBV7-8 combines with J gene TRBJ1-2, with D possibly matching TRBD1 (6 bases). Between the trimmed V and J ends, which lost 5 bases and 8 bases, there was a span of 21 bases. Germline values: CDR1 SGHVS, CDR2 FQNEAQ. The CDR3 totals 15 residues. CDR3 sequence: CASSPPGRGNRGYTF. The CDR3 DNA follows: TGTGCCAGCAGCCCCCCGGGAAGGGGGAATAGGGGCTACACCTTC.

V is TRBV18 and J is TRBJ1-2; a weak D match, TRBD1 (6 bases). This CDR3 contains 12 residues. Trimming took off 3 bases at V and 8 bases at J, with 10 bases between the two ends. The germline V gene encodes CDR1 KGHSH and CDR2 LQKENI. The CDR3 nucleotides read TGTGCCAGCTCACCGAGGGGGTTGGGCTACACCTTC. It specifies CASSPRGLGYTF. Variable domain in full (rest from reference TRBV18 and TRBJ1-2): NAGVMQNPRHLVRRRGQEARLRCSPMKGHSHVYWYRQLPEEGLKFMVYLQKENIIDESGMPKERFSAEFPKEGPSILRIQQVVRGDSAAYFCASSPRGLGYTFGSGTRLTVV.

The chain is built from TRBV28 and TRBJ2-1; 8 bases align to TRBD2. Germline values: CDR1 MDHEN, CDR2 SYDVKM. J lost 4 bases, V lost 2 bases, and 4 bases had no gene match. The CDR3 contains 15 residues. CDR3 in DNA: TGTGCCAGCAGTTTAATCACTAGCGGATACAATGAGCAGTTCTTC. Protein: CASSLITSGYNEQFF.

The chain links TRBV9 to TRBJ1-5, with D hard to call. Trimming pared 3 bases from V and 2 bases from J, leaving 12 bases between. The CDR3 runs 15 residues. CDR1 SGDLS and CDR2 YYNGEE come from the germline V gene. The CDR3 DNA is TGTGCCAGCAGCGCGGGGAAGGGTGGCAATCAGCCCCAGCATTTT. Translated: CASSAGKGGNQPQHF.

V gene TRBV14 combines with J gene TRBJ2-2; 7 nucleotides match TRBD1. Germline CDR1 is SGHDN and CDR2 is FVKESK. The CDR3 runs 15 residues. V trimming: 4 bases; J trimming: 2 bases; junction bases outside the gene matches: 4. The CDR3 DNA follows: TGTGCCAGCAGCCCTGACAGGGTTAACACCGGGGAGCTGTTTTTT. Its translation is CASSPDRVNTGELFF.

The chain is built from TRBV7-9 and TRBJ1-2, with 10 bases that match TRBD1. CDR3 length: 15 residues. Germline V gives CDR1 SEHNR, CDR2 FQNEAQ (reference sequence). V shed 4 bases and J 5 bases; nucleotides not matched to a gene: 7. CDR3 in DNA: TGTGCCAGCAGCTGGCGACAGGGGGCTAGTTATGGCTACACCTTC. Translating it yields CASSWRQGASYGYTF.